This passage covers 16 T cell receptor beta chains from one sample sequenced in a study of neurological immune-mediated disorders. The time point denotes: longitudinal time-point 1 (baseline). TCRdb redid the calling of the 5' RACE reads with MiXCR, one entry per CDR3 protein. The table has more than 70,000 distinct CDR3 sequences, roughly a tenth seen once. Sequenced: PBMCs. These receptors were taken from a young man in good health.

In this sample, this clonotype turned up many times. The genes are TRBV20-1 and TRBJ1-2; a possible D gene is TRBD1 (6 bases). Germline V gene data show CDR1 as DFQATT and CDR2 as SNEGSKA (reference sequence). The ends were cut back, 4 bases at V and 4 bases at J, with 13 bases in the middle. The length of the CDR3 is 13 residues. Written as DNA, the CDR3 is TGCAGTGCTAACGGAGAACAGGGCTATGGCTACACCTTC. Amino acids: CSANGEQGYGYTF.

This clonotype was seen ten or more times. The chain combines TRBV20-1 with TRBJ2-5; 9 nucleotides line up with TRBD2. The CDR3 runs to 18 residues. Germline V lookup: CDR1 DFQATT, CDR2 SNEGSKA (reference sequence). V lost 0 bases, J lost 0 bases, and 11 bases stayed unmatched. The CDR3 DNA is TGCAGTGCTAGAGATCCTGGCGGGAGGGCCTGGGACCAAGAGACCCAGTACTTC. This translates into CSARDPGGRAWDQETQYF.

Remarks on this clonotype: A read error may be the cause here, since a much bigger clone is one base away. The chain joins TRBV25-1 to TRBJ2-7, with D tentatively TRBD1 or TRBD2 (6 bases each). Germline V CDR1 and CDR2: MGHDK, SYGVNS. The CDR3 consists of 11 residues. As DNA, the CDR3 is TGTGTCAGCATTGGGGGGCAGAAGCAGTACTTC. It is translated as CVSIGGQKQYF.

This clonotype was found many times. The rearrangement joins TRBV5-1 to TRBJ2-2; D gene unclear. Trimming left V 0 bases short and J 1 base short, with 4 bases between. In germline, CDR1 is SGHRS, CDR2 YFSETQ. This CDR3 region has 14 residues. CDR3 residues: CASSLAQNTGELFF. CDR3 in DNA: TGCGCCAGCAGCTTGGCCCAGAACACCGGGGAGCTGTTTTTT. The variable domain in full, completed from reference TRBV5-1 and TRBJ2-2, reads KAGVTQTPRYLIKTRGQQVTLSCSPISGHRSVSWYQQTPGQGLQFLFEYFSETQRNKGNFPGRFSGRQFSNSRSEMNVSTLELGDSALYLCASSLAQNTGELFFGEGSRLTVL.

In this sample, this clonotype turned up many times. The rearrangement links TRBV27 to TRBJ2-3, with 10 bases matching TRBD2. Germline CDR1 and CDR2: MNHEY and SMNVEV (reference sequence). CDR3 length: 15 amino acids. Trimming cost V 9 bases and J 4 bases; bases outside gene matches: 10. CDR3 nucleotide sequence: TGTGCCAGTGCAATCGCCGGGACTAGCGCAGATACGCAGTATTTT. Its protein product is CASAIAGTSADTQYF.

Concerning this clonotype: A read error may be the cause here, since a much bigger clone is one base away. This sequence joins TRBV20-1 and TRBJ2-1, with TRBD2 matching over 13 bases. The CDR3 sequence is 16 residues long. CDR1 is DFQATT and CDR2 is SNEGSKA in the germline V gene (reference sequence). V trimming: 6 bases; J trimming: 0 bases; junction bases outside the gene matches: 5. CDR3 region: CSAWTSGSHSYNEQFF. The DNA of the CDR3 is TGCAGTGCCTGGACTAGCGGGAGTCACTCCTACAATGAGCAGTTCTTC.

The chain uses TRBV4-2 and TRBJ2-7; D is unclear. V lost 1 base to trimming and J lost 0 bases, with 4 bases between them. Per the germline V gene, CDR1 is LGHNA and CDR2 is YNFKEQ. The CDR3 spans 13 residues. CDR3: CASSQGPSYEQYF. CDR3 DNA: TGTGCCAGCAGCCAAGGTCCCTCCTACGAGCAGTACTTC.

In this sample, this clonotype turned up once. Since the CDR3 does not end with the conserved phenylalanine or tryptophan, this likely comes from a read error. This chain uses TRBV15 with TRBJ1-1; TRBD1 might be the D (6 bases). The CDR3 spans 15 residues. The germline V gene encodes CDR1 LNHNV and CDR2 YYDKDF (reference sequence). CDR3 coding DNA: TGTGCCACTAGCAGCAACAGGGCCCCGGGCACTGAAGCTTTCTAT. This gives the protein CATSSNRAPGTEAFY.

This clonotype came up many times. The chain joins TRBV4-1 to TRBJ2-5; D unresolved. Trimming took 4 bases from V and 5 from J, leaving 11 bases between them. This CDR3 region has 13 residues. Germline loops: CDR1 MGHRA, CDR2 YSYEKL. CDR3 DNA sequence: TGCGCCAGCAGCCGGTCGGTACTGGAGACCCAGTACTTC. Translated, it gives CASSRSVLETQYF.

On this clonotype itself: This sequence may be a read error, since a much larger clone differs from it by one base. V and J are TRBV5-1 and TRBJ2-7; D may be TRBD1 or TRBD2 (6 bases each). Germline assignment: CDR1 SGHRS and CDR2 YFSETQ. The CDR3 has 16 residues. The CDR3: CANSLEGGWSSYEQYF. The CDR3 nucleotides are TGCGCCAACAGCCTCGAAGGGGGGTGGAGCTCCTACGAGCAGTACTTC.

This clonotype was observed many times. The V call is TRBV7-2, the J call TRBJ2-3; D remains ambiguous. CDR1 and CDR2 (germline): SGHTA, FQGNSA. The CDR3 sequence is 14 residues long. V gave up 5 bases and J gave up 3 bases, with 12 bases separating them. The CDR3 spells CASSLLGATDTQYF. In DNA form, the CDR3 reads TGTGCCAGCAGCCTACTCGGAGCGACAGATACGCAGTATTTT.

With respect to this clonotype: Given a much more abundant clone one base away, this may be a read error. The CDR3 spells CASSGRGDTPYF. CDR3 sequence (DNA): TGTGCCAGTAGCGGGAGGGGAGATACGCCGTATTTT. This chain joins TRBV28 and TRBJ2-3; TRBD2 agrees at 11 bases. The CDR3 loop spans 12 amino acids. The germline gives CDR1 MDHEN, CDR2 SYDVKM.

This clonotype was observed at least ten times. This chain connects TRBV2 to TRBJ1-5; no reliable D call. CDR3 length equals 13 residues. From germline, CDR1 is SNHLY and CDR2 FYNNEI. V was shortened by 8 bases and J by 0 bases, with 8 bases between the two germline ends. DNA of the CDR3: TGTGCCAGCGTGAGATATAGCAATCAGCCCCAGCATTTT. It specifies CASVRYSNQPQHF. The full variable domain, completed using reference TRBV2 and TRBJ1-5, is EPEVTQTPSHQVTQMGQEVILRCVPISNHLYFYWYRQILGQKVEFLVSFYNNEISEKSEIFDDQFSVERPDGSNFTLKIRSTKLEDSAMYFCASVRYSNQPQHFGDGTRLSIL.

This clonotype has at least ten counts. The gene calls are TRBV27 and TRBJ1-6; 8 bases agree with TRBD1. CDR1 and CDR2 (germline): MNHEY, SMNVEV (reference sequence). This CDR3 is built from 15 residues. The trim removed 7 bases at V and 0 bases at J, leaving 2 bases unmatched. CDR3 protein: CASTGGGSYNSPLHF. The CDR3 DNA reads TGTGCCAGCACAGGGGGCGGCTCCTATAATTCACCCCTCCACTTT.

The chain is built from TRBV28 and TRBJ2-2; maybe TRBD1 (5 bases). Trimming left V 3 bases short and J 5 bases short, with 10 bases between. The CDR3 consists of 14 residues. The germline CDR1 and CDR2 sequences are MDHEN and SYDVKM. CDR3 protein: CASSFHPGTGELFF. The CDR3 DNA follows: TGTGCCAGCAGTTTTCACCCAGGGACCGGGGAGCTGTTTTTT.

The sample holds many counts of this clonotype. The chain carries TRBV19 and TRBJ2-1; 13 bases are shared with TRBD2. The length of the CDR3 is 13 residues. Germline loops: CDR1 LNHDA, CDR2 SQIVND (reference sequence). V trimming: 5 bases; J trimming: 9 bases; junction bases outside the gene matches: 1. In DNA, the CDR3 is TGTGCCAGTAGTGGACTAGCGGGGGCTGAGCAGTTCTTC. It yields the protein CASSGLAGAEQFF.